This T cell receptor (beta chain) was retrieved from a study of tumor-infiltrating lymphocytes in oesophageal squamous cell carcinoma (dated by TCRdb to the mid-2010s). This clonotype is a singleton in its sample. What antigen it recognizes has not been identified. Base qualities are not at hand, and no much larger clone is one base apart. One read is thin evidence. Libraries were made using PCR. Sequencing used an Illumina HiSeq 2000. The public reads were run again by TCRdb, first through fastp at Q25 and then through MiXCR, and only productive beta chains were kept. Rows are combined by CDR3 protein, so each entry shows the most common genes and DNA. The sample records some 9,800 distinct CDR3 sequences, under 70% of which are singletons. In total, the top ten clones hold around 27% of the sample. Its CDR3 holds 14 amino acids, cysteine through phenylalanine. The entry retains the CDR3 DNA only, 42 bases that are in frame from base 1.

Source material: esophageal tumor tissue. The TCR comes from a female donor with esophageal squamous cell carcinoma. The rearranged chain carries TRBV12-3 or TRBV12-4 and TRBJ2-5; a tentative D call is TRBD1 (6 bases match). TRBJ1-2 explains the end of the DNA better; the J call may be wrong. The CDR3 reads CASADWTVNYGYTF. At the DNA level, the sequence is TGTGCCAGCGCCGACTGGACAGTTAACTATGGCTACACCTTC.